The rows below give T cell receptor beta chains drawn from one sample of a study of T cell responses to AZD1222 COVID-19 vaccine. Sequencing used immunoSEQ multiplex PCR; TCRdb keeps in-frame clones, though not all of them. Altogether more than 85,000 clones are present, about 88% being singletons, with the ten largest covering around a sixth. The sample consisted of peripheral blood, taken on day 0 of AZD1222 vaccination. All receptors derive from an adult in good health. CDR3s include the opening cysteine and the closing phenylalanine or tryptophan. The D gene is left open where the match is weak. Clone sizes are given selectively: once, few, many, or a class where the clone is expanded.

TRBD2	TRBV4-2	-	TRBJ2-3	CASSFSSGGALDTQYF	TGTGCCAGCAGCTTCTCTAGCGGGGGGGCTTTAGATACGCAGTATTTT
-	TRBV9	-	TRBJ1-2	CASSVAETVNYGYTF	TGTGCCAGCAGCGTTGCGGAGACAGTTAACTATGGCTACACCTTC
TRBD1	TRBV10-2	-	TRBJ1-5	CASSEFWGQGRGNQPQHF	TGCGCCAGCAGTGAGTTTTGGGGACAGGGAAGGGGCAATCAGCCCCAGCATTTT
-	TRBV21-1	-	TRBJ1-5	CASRRKVVKHF	TGTGCCAGCAGGAGGAAAGTCGTCAAGCATTTT
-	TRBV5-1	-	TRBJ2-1	CASSWTGGGYNEQFF	TGCGCCAGCAGCTGGACCGGAGGGGGCTACAATGAGCAGTTCTTC
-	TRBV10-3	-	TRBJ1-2	CAISDYKTENYGYTF	TGTGCCATCAGTGATTACAAGACAGAGAACTATGGCTACACCTTC
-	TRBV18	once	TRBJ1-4	CASSVDGATNEKLFF	TGTGCCAGCTCGGTGGACGGTGCAACTAATGAAAAACTGTTTTTT
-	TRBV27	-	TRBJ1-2	CASSPRVGGYTF	TGTGCCAGCAGTCCCCGGGTGGGCGGCTACACCTTC
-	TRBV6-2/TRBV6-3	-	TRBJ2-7	CASSLSWGRNEQYF	TGTGCCAGCAGCCTAAGCTGGGGGAGGAACGAGCAGTACTTC
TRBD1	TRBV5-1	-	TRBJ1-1	CASSLVGQVNTEAFF	TGCGCCAGCAGCTTGGTGGGACAGGTGAACACTGAAGCTTTCTTT
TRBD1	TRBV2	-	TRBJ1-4	CASTTGTYEKLFF	TGTGCCAGCACGACAGGGACGTATGAAAAACTGTTTTTT
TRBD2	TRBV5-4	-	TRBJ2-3	CASSWGGVDTQYF	TGTGCCAGCAGCTGGGGGGGGGTAGATACGCAGTATTTT
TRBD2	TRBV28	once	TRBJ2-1	CASSPEVAGYNEQFF	TGTGCCAGCAGTCCCGAGGTAGCGGGGTACAATGAGCAGTTCTTC
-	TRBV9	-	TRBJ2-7	CASSVGRDTYEQYF	TGTGCCAGCAGCGTAGGTCGGGACACCTACGAGCAGTACTTC